This T cell receptor (beta chain) comes out of a study of CD8+CD57+ T cells in acquired aplastic anemia. Overall study: Sorted CD4+ and CD8+ cells yielded DNA averaging about 3.2 ug.

Template material for TCR beta VDJ and CDR3 profiling consisted of genomic DNA. MiXCR, run by TCRdb on the reads, gives a single entry per CDR3 protein. The sample shows 200,000 or so distinct CDR3 sequences, about 64% of them seen only once. This CDR3 region has 14 residues. Trimming stripped 7 bases from V and 4 bases from J, with 14 bases between. The germline V gene encodes CDR1 SNHLY and CDR2 FYNNEI. The material sequenced was sorted CD4+, CD8+, or CD8+CD57+ T cells (not recorded which) from PBMCs. The chain combines TRBV2 with TRBJ1-5; tentatively, D is TRBD1 (6 bases). The clonotype comes from a human donor with severe aplastic anemia or a healthy control (not recorded which). CDR3 sequence reads: CASTDGQTNQPQHF. CDR3 sequence (DNA): TGTGCCAGCACTGACGGACAGACAAATCAGCCCCAGCATTTT.